The 14 T cell receptor beta chains in this list originate from one sample, sequenced in a study of T cell repertoires in cytomegalovirus infection. In TCRdb, the reads were re-called with MiXCR into one record per CDR3 protein. The profile shows some 450,000 distinct CDR3 sequences, roughly 31% of them singletons. Sequencing was carried out using PBMCs. These receptors all stem from a human donor in good health (CMV status not recorded). Some clones in this sample may be carry-over from other donors' samples.

This chain uses TRBV27 with TRBJ2-7, with D possibly TRBD1 on 6 matching bases. From germline, CDR1 is MNHEY and CDR2 SMNVEV (reference sequence). The CDR3 consists of 15 residues. Trimming left V 5 bases short and J 4 bases short, with 18 bases between. The chain's CDR3 is CASSPRGFFRYEQYF. The CDR3 bases are TGTGCCAGCAGTCCCAGGGGATTTTTTAGATACGAGCAGTACTTC.

The chain employs TRBV6-8 and TRBJ2-7; D is undetermined. This CDR3 is 14 amino acids long. The V end lost 0 bases, the J end lost 6 bases, and 12 bases lay between the germline ends. CDR1 and CDR2 from the germline V gene are MNHGY and SAAAGT. Here the CDR3 reads CASSYSVAQLEQYF. CDR3 coding DNA: TGTGCCAGCAGTTACTCGGTGGCGCAACTCGAGCAGTACTTC.

In this sample, this clonotype turned up a few times. The chain has TRBV5-6 and TRBJ1-3; D might be TRBD1 (5 bases). Deletions cut 4 bases from V and 6 bases from J, with 14 bases between. The CDR3 contains 14 residues. Germline values: CDR1 SGHDT, CDR2 YYEEEE. The CDR3 DNA follows: TGTGCCAGCAGCGCGGTTGGGGCCCCAAACACCATATATTTT. Translation gives CASSAVGAPNTIYF.

This chain joins TRBV28 and TRBJ2-5; D gene ambiguous. This CDR3 is 15 amino acids long. V lost 3 bases, J lost 3 bases, and 14 bases lay in between. Germline-derived CDR1 and CDR2 are MDHEN and SYDVKM. The CDR3 is CASSFSSAQKETQYF. CDR3 sequence (DNA): TGTGCCAGCAGTTTCTCCTCGGCCCAAAAAGAGACCCAGTACTTC.

The genes are TRBV4-1 and TRBJ1-1; maybe TRBD1 (5 bases). The CDR3 is 13 amino acids. The V gene lost 0 bases and the J gene lost 10 bases, with 12 bases spanning the gap. Germline assignment: CDR1 MGHRA and CDR2 YSYEKL. The CDR3, as DNA: TGCGCCAGCAGCCAAGAATCAGGGTGGAGAGCTTTCTTT. The encoded protein is CASSQESGWRAFF.

This clonotype was recorded a few times. This chain uses TRBV7-2 with TRBJ1-5; D is ambiguous. With 0 bases removed from V and 0 bases from J, the gap between germline ends came to 9 bases. This CDR3 spans 16 amino acids. The V gene's germline CDR1 is SGHTA and CDR2 FQGNSA. CDR3 nucleotides: TGTGCCAGCAGCTTAGCTACTGGGTTTAGCAATCAGCCCCAGCATTTT. Translating it yields CASSLATGFSNQPQHF.

The chain has TRBV24-1 and TRBJ2-5, with 10 bases that match TRBD1. Per the germline V gene, CDR1 is KGHDR and CDR2 is SFDVKD. V shed 4 bases, J shed 1 base, and the junction held 8 bases outside the gene matches. The CDR3 length is 17 residues. The CDR3 here is CATSDWDRGRFQETQYF. The CDR3 DNA follows: TGTGCCACCAGTGACTGGGACAGGGGAAGGTTCCAAGAGACCCAGTACTTC.

The V call is TRBV5-4, the J call TRBJ2-3; D gene unclear. This CDR3 is built from 15 residues. Germline V CDR1 and CDR2: SGHNT, YYREEE (reference sequence). Trimming took off 7 bases at V and 0 bases at J, with 15 bases between the two ends. CDR3 coding DNA: TGTGCCAGCTCCGGATTCGTGAGTAGCACAGATACGCAGTATTTT. Protein sequence: CASSGFVSSTDTQYF. Variable domain in full (rest from reference TRBV5-4 and TRBJ2-3): ETGVTQSPTHLIKTRGQQVTLRCSSQSGHNTVSWYQQALGQGPQFIFQYYREEENGRGNFPPRFSGLQFPNYSSELNVNALELDDSALYLCASSGFVSSTDTQYFGPGTRLTVL.

This clonotype was detected ten times or more. The chain uses TRBV7-2 and TRBJ2-7; 9 nucleotides align to TRBD1. Germline V gives CDR1 SGHTA, CDR2 FQGNSA. Trimming cost V 2 bases and J 1 base; bases outside gene matches: 9. The CDR3 has 17 amino acids. DNA for the CDR3: TGTGCCAGCAGCTTAAGTCCGGGACAGGGCCTTTCCTACGAGCAGTACTTC. Its protein product is CASSLSPGQGLSYEQYF. The variable domain in full, with the rest retrieved from reference TRBV7-2 and TRBJ2-7, is GAGVSQSPSNKVTEKGKDVELRCDPISGHTALYWYRQSLGQGLEFLIYFQGNSAPDKSGLPSDRFSAERTGGSVSTLTIQRTQQEDSAVYLCASSLSPGQGLSYEQYFGPGTRLTVT.

The chain is built from TRBV10-2 and TRBJ1-1; D uncertain. The V end was cut by 2 bases, the J end by 4 bases, with 11 bases between. Germline V gives CDR1 WSHSY, CDR2 SAAADI. This CDR3 is 14 amino acids long. The CDR3 is CASSEEVLGTEAFF. As DNA, the CDR3 is TGCGCCAGCAGTGAGGAGGTTTTAGGCACTGAAGCTTTCTTT.

This clonotype has at least ten counts. The chain is built from TRBV7-6 and TRBJ2-1, with 7 bases lining up with TRBD2. V was clipped by 4 bases and J by 2 bases; unmatched bases: 2. The CDR3 spans 14 residues. Germline V gene sequence: CDR1 SGHVS, CDR2 FNYEAQ. This CDR3 is CASSSSGTYNEQFF. The CDR3 coding sequence is TGTGCCAGCAGCTCCAGCGGGACCTACAATGAGCAGTTCTTC.

This clonotype was seen more than once but under ten times. The chain uses TRBV7-9 and TRBJ2-6, with TRBD2 identical over 9 bases. The CDR3 is made up of 20 amino acids. CDR1 is SEHNR and CDR2 is FQNEAQ in the germline V gene (reference sequence). V trimming: 7 bases; J trimming: 0 bases; junction bases outside the gene matches: 16. As DNA, the CDR3 is TGTGCCAGCACCTCACCGACTAGCGGAAGCTCCCGCTCTGGGGCCAACGTCCTGACTTTC. Residues: CASTSPTSGSSRSGANVLTF.

The chain's CDR3 is CSAPRTGGPNYGYTF. The CDR3 DNA is TGCAGTGCTCCCCGGACAGGGGGCCCTAACTATGGCTACACCTTC. The chain is built from TRBV20-1 and TRBJ1-2, with 11 nucleotides matching TRBD1. Per the germline V gene, CDR1 is DFQATT and CDR2 is SNEGSKA (reference sequence). The CDR3 contains 15 residues. Germline trimming cut 5 bases from V and 0 bases from J; bases unmatched to any gene: 5.

The table lists this clonotype with many counts. V gene TRBV27 combines with J gene TRBJ2-2; D not certain. Between the trimmed V and J ends, which lost 2 bases and 1 base, there was a span of 5 bases. Germline V gives CDR1 MNHEY, CDR2 SMNVEV (reference sequence). CDR3 length equals 14 residues. The CDR3 loop is CASSLGRNTGELFF. CDR3 DNA sequence: TGTGCCAGCAGTTTAGGGCGGAACACCGGGGAGCTGTTTTTT.